Shown below are 5 T cell receptor beta chains from a single sample sequenced in a study of cytomegalovirus exposure and HLA in healthy donors. The PCR employed 60 Vbeta primers together with 13 Jbeta primers. The method was immunoSEQ multiplex PCR; TCRdb's version includes in-frame clones alone and lacks a portion of them. The data hold about 150,000 clones, with 73% observed a single time. The specimen was PBMCs. The receptor set was obtained from a woman younger than 35 in good health and CMV-seronegative.

The chain joins TRBV29-1 to TRBJ2-7; maybe TRBD1 (6 bases). The CDR3 length is 14 residues. The V and J ends lost 5 bases and 0 bases respectively, with 14 bases between them. Looked up from germline, CDR1 is SQVTM and CDR2 is ANQGSEA. This chain's CDR3 is CSVTRTEHSYEQYV. As DNA, the CDR3 is TGCAGCGTTACCCGGACAGAGCACTCCTACGAGCAGTACGTC.

This clone has just a few counts. The rearrangement links TRBV7-6 to TRBJ2-2; D gene unclear. Germline CDR1 SGHVS, CDR2 FNYEAQ. There are 16 residues in the CDR3. V dropped 1 base and J dropped 6 bases, with 15 bases sitting between them. DNA of the CDR3: TGTGCCAGCAGCTTAGATTGGGCAAAGTTAGCCGGGGAGCTGTTTTTT. It encodes CASSLDWAKLAGELFF.

V usage is TRBV25-1 and J usage is TRBJ1-2; perhaps TRBD1 as D (5 bases). V was clipped by 6 bases and J by 4 bases, with 15 bases between them. The germline gives CDR1 MGHDK, CDR2 SYGVNS. The CDR3 totals 14 residues. The CDR3 DNA sequence: TGTGCCAGCAGAGACAGTGGCTTGACCTATGGCTACACCTTC. It is translated as CASRDSGLTYGYTF.

V is TRBV5-4 and J is TRBJ1-1, with 8 bases that match TRBD1. CDR3 size: 16 residues. V was clipped by 4 bases and J by 1 base; unmatched bases: 9. CDR1 is SGHNT, CDR2 YYREEE, per germline (reference sequence). Here the CDR3 DNA reads TGTGCCAGCAGCGTGGTAACAGGGGGAGCGAACACTGAAGCTTTCTTT. Protein product: CASSVVTGGANTEAFF.

This clone was seen only a few times. The chain uses TRBV19 and TRBJ2-7; D is undetermined. Germline CDR1 is LNHDA and CDR2 is SQIVND (reference sequence). The CDR3 contains 14 residues. V was clipped by 2 bases and J by 6 bases, with 14 bases between them. The CDR3 loop is CASSIQGGSSEQYF. Here the CDR3 DNA reads TGTGCCAGTAGTATACAAGGCGGATCGAGCGAGCAGTACTTC.